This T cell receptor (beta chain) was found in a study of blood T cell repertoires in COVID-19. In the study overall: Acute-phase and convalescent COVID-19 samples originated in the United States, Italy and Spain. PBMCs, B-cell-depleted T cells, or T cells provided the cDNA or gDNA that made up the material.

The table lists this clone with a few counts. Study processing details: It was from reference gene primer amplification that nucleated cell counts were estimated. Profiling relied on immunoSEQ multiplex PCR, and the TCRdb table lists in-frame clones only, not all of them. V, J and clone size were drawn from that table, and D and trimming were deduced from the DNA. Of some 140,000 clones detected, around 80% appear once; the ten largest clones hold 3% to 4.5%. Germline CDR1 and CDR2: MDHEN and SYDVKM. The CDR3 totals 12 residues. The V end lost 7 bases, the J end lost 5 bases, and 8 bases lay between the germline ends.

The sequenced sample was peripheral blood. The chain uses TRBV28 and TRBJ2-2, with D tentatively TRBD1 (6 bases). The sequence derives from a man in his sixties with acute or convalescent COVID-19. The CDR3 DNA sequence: TGTGCCAGCAAGAGGGGGACCGGGGAGCTGTTTTTT. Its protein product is CASKRGTGELFF. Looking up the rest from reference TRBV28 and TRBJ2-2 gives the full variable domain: DVKVTQSSRYLVKRTGEKVFLECVQDMDHENMFWYRQDPGLGLRLIYFSYDVKMKEKGDIPEGYSVSREKKERFSLILESASTNQTSMYLCASKRGTGELFFGEGSRLTVL.